This is a list of T cell receptor beta chains from one sample in a study of shared clonotypes between healthy human individuals. Measured with immunoSEQ multiplex PCR; TCRdb has only the in-frame clones, and not every one. The sample contains hundreds of thousands of clones, nearly 95% of which appear only once. Sequencing was performed on naive CD8+ T cells sorted from blood. The receptors shown here come from a man aged 30 to 45 in good health. Both conserved end residues are trimmed from each CDR3. Fields, in order: J gene, V gene, CDR3 protein.

J: TRBJ1-1
V: TRBV29-1
CDR3: SVSGTRGLRTEAF

J: TRBJ2-1
V: TRBV29-1
CDR3: SVDLGERDEQF

J: TRBJ2-1
V: TRBV15
CDR3: ATRPLAPSPYNEQF

J: TRBJ2-7
V: TRBV14
CDR3: ASSHHLGNEQY

J: TRBJ2-7
V: TRBV6-5
CDR3: ASTSGRADEQY

J: TRBJ2-3
V: TRBV27
CDR3: ASSLYRTDTQY

J: TRBJ2-1
V: TRBV7-3
CDR3: ASSFPSGEQF

J: TRBJ2-3
V: TRBV15
CDR3: ATSREPIDTQY

J: TRBJ1-5
V: TRBV7-8
CDR3: ASSLGKNQPQH

J: TRBJ2-1
V: TRBV10-3
CDR3: AIRGLAHEQF

J: TRBJ2-5
V: TRBV20-1
CDR3: SAPWGQTQY

J: TRBJ2-3
V: TRBV9
CDR3: ASSSRTDTQY

J: TRBJ1-2
V: TRBV14
CDR3: ASSQGQSHYGYT

J: TRBJ1-5
V: TRBV7-9
CDR3: ASTEGGFGQPQH

J: TRBJ2-5
V: TRBV23-1
CDR3: ASRQGDQETQY

J: TRBJ2-3
V: TRBV15
CDR3: ATSGSGQSSDTQY

J: TRBJ2-7
V: TRBV9
CDR3: ASSVDGGSSYEQY

J: TRBJ2-7
V: TRBV7-9
CDR3: ASSLGERGNYEQY

J: TRBJ2-3
V: TRBV30
CDR3: AWNPGDTQY

J: TRBJ2-2
V: TRBV30
CDR3: AWESGKLTGELF

J: TRBJ2-3
V: TRBV10-3
CDR3: AISAGMQSTDTQY

J: TRBJ2-5
V: TRBV11-2
CDR3: ASSSSVGRETQY

J: TRBJ1-3
V: TRBV11-2
CDR3: ASSSGQGGEEAGNTIY

J: TRBJ2-1
V: TRBV27
CDR3: ASSSRPGSSYNEQF

J: TRBJ2-2
V: TRBV9
CDR3: ASSVEEGWTGELF

J: TRBJ2-1
V: TRBV2
CDR3: ASSDSGYNEQF

J: TRBJ1-4
V: TRBV27
CDR3: ASSLAVSTGEEKLF

J: TRBJ2-7
V: TRBV27
CDR3: ASSGKGNSYEQY

J: TRBJ2-1
V: TRBV27
CDR3: ASSNMKRAPYNEQF

J: TRBJ1-2
V: TRBV7-2
CDR3: ASSLTQYYGYT

J: TRBJ2-2
V: TRBV4-2
CDR3: ASSYTGELF

J: TRBJ1-3
V: TRBV11-2
CDR3: ASSLDSGGWGSGNTIY

J: TRBJ2-1
V: TRBV28
CDR3: ASRRGSYNEQF

J: TRBJ2-1
V: TRBV7-9
CDR3: ASSFPQGNEQF

J: TRBJ1-5
V: TRBV27
CDR3: ASSKYSNQPQH

J: TRBJ2-7
V: TRBV19
CDR3: ASSIAGTGGDEQY

J: TRBJ2-3
V: TRBV5-5
CDR3: ASSLIDGAGTQY

J: TRBJ2-5
V: TRBV4-1
CDR3: ASSQRGETQY

J: TRBJ2-4
V: TRBV18
CDR3: ASSPYEGLAKNIQY

J: TRBJ1-5
V: TRBV7-9
CDR3: ASSFQGTNQPQH

J: TRBJ2-7
V: TRBV4-1
CDR3: ASSQDGTGSYEQY

J: TRBJ2-7
V: TRBV7-3
CDR3: ASSPTPFSGGGTYEQY